One sample yielded the 21 T cell receptor beta chains listed below, sequenced in a study of cytomegalovirus exposure and HLA in healthy donors. The table came from immunoSEQ multiplex PCR; TCRdb's copy has only in-frame clones and leaves some out. The table includes 350,000 or so clones, 75% to 90% detected once. Sequencing input: PBMCs. The receptors shown here come from a woman aged 18-35 years in good health and CMV-seronegative.

The chain joins TRBV18 to TRBJ2-5; D ambiguous. The CDR3 extends over 12 amino acids. Germline CDR1 KGHSH, CDR2 LQKENI. Trimming shortened V by 0 bases and J by 4 bases, and 3 bases separated the two germline ends. The CDR3 protein is CASSPPGETQYF. The CDR3 DNA is TGTGCCAGCTCACCACCCGGAGAGACCCAGTACTTC.

This clone was detected only once. The V gene is TRBV12-1, the J gene TRBJ2-1; the DNA was not compared with TRBD2, the D call given in the table. TRBV12-1 is flagged as a pseudogene. This CDR3 has 16 residues. The CDR3 sequence is CASSFVVEGFDNEQFF. The CDR3 bases are TGTGCCAGCAGCTTTGTGGTCGAGGGCTTCGACAATGAGCAGTTCTTC.

This chain links TRBV7-9 with TRBJ2-5; 9 nucleotides line up with TRBD2. The germline V gene has CDR1 SEHNR and CDR2 FQNEAQ (reference sequence). CDR3 length: 15 amino acids. V dropped 6 bases and J dropped 5; count of bases not matched to a gene: 10. CDR3 sequence (DNA): TGTGCCAGCAGGGGGACTAGCACCGCGGGGGAGACCCAGTACTTC. It specifies CASRGTSTAGETQYF.

This chain links TRBV5-4 with TRBJ2-1, with a possible D match to TRBD2 (5 bases). Trimming removed 4 bases from V and 4 bases from J, with 15 bases in between. CDR1 and CDR2 from the germline V gene are SGHNT and YYREEE (reference sequence). The CDR3 has 15 residues. The CDR3 coding sequence is TGTGCCAGCAGCCCCTTGGGGAGTTCGTACAATGAGCAGTTCTTC. It translates to CASSPLGSSYNEQFF.

This chain uses TRBV20-1 with TRBJ2-5, with D uncertain. From germline, CDR1 is DFQATT and CDR2 SNEGSKA (reference sequence). The CDR3 consists of 11 residues. Trimming shortened V by 2 bases and J by 5 bases, and 6 bases separated the two germline ends. CDR3 DNA: TGCAGTGCTAGAAATCGTGAGACCCAGTACTTC. As protein: CSARNRETQYF.

The chain employs TRBV29-1 and TRBJ2-5; 10 bases align to TRBD1. Germline V lookup: CDR1 SQVTM, CDR2 ANQGSEA. The J segment lost 3 bases and the V segment lost 4 bases, leaving 2 bases of the junction unmatched. The CDR3 loop spans 13 amino acids. CDR3 sequence (DNA): TGCAGCGTTGCCGGGACAGGGGAAGAGACCCAGTACTTC. Protein product: CSVAGTGEETQYF.

The rearrangement joins TRBV7-2 to TRBJ2-7; 8 bases agree with TRBD2. This CDR3 is built from 13 residues. The junction had 7 bases not matched to a gene; V was cut back by 5 bases and J by 7 bases. Per the germline V gene, CDR1 is SGHTA and CDR2 is FQGNSA. The CDR3 DNA reads as TGTGCCAGCAGCCGGGGGGGCCTGGGAGAGCAGTACTTC. Its translation is CASSRGGLGEQYF.

The chain combines TRBV12-5 with TRBJ2-1; 8 bases align to TRBD2. J lost 0 bases, V lost 7 bases, and 2 bases had no gene match. Germline CDR1 reads LGHNT; CDR2 reads FRNRAP. CDR3 length equals 14 residues. The CDR3 protein is CASALAGSYNEQFF. CDR3 nucleotide sequence: TGTGCTAGTGCTCTAGCGGGCTCCTACAATGAGCAGTTCTTC.

The chain's CDR3 is CASSLSPTGGSEQYF. DNA of the CDR3: TGTGCCAGCAGTTTATCCCCGACAGGGGGCAGCGAGCAGTACTTC. This sequence joins TRBV28 and TRBJ2-7; TRBD1 aligns across 10 bases. The CDR3 runs 15 residues. The V gene end was trimmed by 1 base and the J gene end by 6 bases; junction bases not matched to a gene: 6. Germline V CDR1 and CDR2: MDHEN, SYDVKM.

The chain uses TRBV7-9 and TRBJ1-2, with 7 bases identical to TRBD1. In germline, CDR1 is SEHNR, CDR2 FQNEAQ (reference sequence). The CDR3 has 13 residues. V lost 5 bases to trimming and J lost 7 bases; unmatched junction nucleotides: 7. This chain's CDR3 is CASSKTGLAGYTF. The CDR3 nucleotides read TGTGCCAGCAGCAAGACAGGGTTAGCTGGCTACACCTTC.

This rearrangement joins TRBV11-2 to TRBJ1-5; the D gene is possibly TRBD1 (5 bases). The CDR3 runs 13 residues. Germline CDR1 SGHAT, CDR2 FQNNGV. Trimming took 1 base from V and 5 from J, leaving 6 bases between them. Here the CDR3 reads CASSLATDQPQHF. CDR3 in DNA: TGTGCCAGCAGCTTAGCGACAGATCAGCCCCAGCATTTT.

The chain links TRBV9 to TRBJ2-7; TRBD2 matches at 13 bases. The CDR3 consists of 16 residues. The germline V gene encodes CDR1 SGDLS and CDR2 YYNGEE. J lost 4 bases, V lost 8 bases, and 12 bases had no gene match. The CDR3 DNA follows: TGTGCCAGAGCCCCTGCCATGACTAGCGGGAGGTACGAGCAGTACTTC. It translates to CARAPAMTSGRYEQYF.

This clone has just one count. V and J are TRBV7-2 and TRBJ1-5; 7 bases line up with TRBD1. The CDR3 sequence is 17 residues long. Per germline, CDR1 SGHTA and CDR2 FQGNSA. The J segment lost 0 bases and the V segment lost 5 bases, leaving 10 bases of the junction unmatched. CDR3 amino acids: CASSPRTGSPSNQPQHF. The CDR3 coding sequence is TGTGCCAGCAGCCCCAGGACAGGCTCCCCTAGCAATCAGCCCCAGCATTTT. The complete variable domain, with remaining parts taken from reference TRBV7-2 and TRBJ1-5, reads GAGVSQSPSNKVTEKGKDVELRCDPISGHTALYWYRQSLGQGLEFLIYFQGNSAPDKSGLPSDRFSAERTGGSVSTLTIQRTQQEDSAVYLCASSPRTGSPSNQPQHFGDGTRLSIL.

This rearrangement joins TRBV7-2 to TRBJ2-3; D gene unclear. Germline lookup yields CDR1 SGHTA and CDR2 FQGNSA. Trimming took off 7 bases at V and 0 bases at J, with 14 bases between the two ends. The CDR3 covers 15 residues. CDR3 residues: CASITSVTSTDTQYF. CDR3 DNA: TGTGCCAGCATAACAAGCGTGACTAGCACAGATACGCAGTATTTT.

This clone occurred once. The chain joins TRBV4-3 to TRBJ2-7, with 12 bases matching TRBD2. Per the germline V gene, CDR1 is LGHNA and CDR2 is YSLEER. V shed 0 bases, J shed 5 bases, and the junction held 5 bases outside the gene matches. This CDR3 has 16 amino acids. DNA for the CDR3: TGCGCCAGCAGCCAAGAACATGGACTAGCGGGACACGAGCAGTACTTC. Translation: CASSQEHGLAGHEQYF.

As concerns this clone: The same CDR3 also results from other DNA sequences found in this sample. The chain links TRBV7-2 to TRBJ2-3; 7 bases are a match to TRBD1. The CDR3 is 15 amino acids. Trimming removed 6 bases from V and 1 base from J; junction bases left unmatched: 7. Per the germline V gene, CDR1 is SGHTA and CDR2 is FQGNSA. The CDR3 sequence: CASSPPGGGTDTQYF. The CDR3 nucleotides are TGTGCCAGCAGTCCCCCAGGGGGAGGCACAGATACGCAGTATTTT.

The chain is built from TRBV28 and TRBJ1-4; 7 bases are a match to TRBD1. The CDR3 sequence is 14 residues long. V was clipped by 3 bases and J by 7 bases; unmatched bases: 5. Germline V lookup: CDR1 MDHEN, CDR2 SYDVKM. The CDR3 spells CASSFGQETEKLFF. The DNA for the CDR3 is TGTGCCAGCAGTTTTGGACAGGAAACTGAAAAACTGTTTTTT.

J is TRBJ1-5 and V is TRBV6-6, with D uncertain. V was pared by 2 bases and J by 0 bases, with 11 bases between. CDR1 and CDR2 from the germline V gene are MNHNY and SVGAGI (reference sequence). The CDR3 has 16 amino acids. The DNA for the CDR3 is TGTGCCAGCAGTTACAATGCCCGGTATAGCAATCAGCCCCAGCATTTT. Its protein is CASSYNARYSNQPQHF.

This rearrangement joins TRBV7-3 to TRBJ2-1; D uncertain. This CDR3 region has 13 residues. Trimming shortened V by 1 base and J by 8 bases, and 9 bases separated the two germline ends. CDR1 and CDR2 from the germline V gene are SGHTA and FQGTGA. CDR3 protein: CASSLIRGDEQFF. CDR3 coding DNA: TGTGCCAGCAGCTTAATTAGAGGAGATGAGCAGTTCTTC.

This chain links TRBV29-1 with TRBJ2-7; TRBD2 matches at 9 bases. The germline V gene encodes CDR1 SQVTM and CDR2 ANQGSEA. J lost 6 bases, V lost 0 bases, and 9 bases had no gene match. The CDR3 runs to 15 residues. DNA of the CDR3: TGCAGCGTTGAAGATCCCGCGGGAGGGCCGCCCGAGCAGTACTTC. Translating it yields CSVEDPAGGPPEQYF.

The chain couples TRBV6-1 to TRBJ2-2; possible D gene TRBD2, 5 bases. V gave up 3 bases and J gave up 7 bases, with 6 bases separating them. Germline CDR1 is MNHNS and CDR2 is SASEGT. This CDR3 region has 12 residues. CDR3 in DNA: TGTGCCAGCAGTGAGGCGGGCGGGGAGCTGTTTTTT. Residues: CASSEAGGELFF.